This is a list of T cell receptor beta chains from one sample in a study of blood T cell repertoires in COVID-19. TCRdb's copy holds only in-frame clones and misses some; the assay was immunoSEQ multiplex PCR. The sample contains about 74,000 clones, around 74% of which appear only once. The source material was peripheral blood. The source of these receptors is a man between 65 and 80 years old with acute or convalescent COVID-19. The CDR3 runs from the conserved cysteine through the conserved F or W. The order of the fields is CDR3 protein, CDR3 DNA, V gene, J gene, D gene. A D gene is named only where the DNA matches it firmly.

CASSPLTEAFF	TGTGCCAGCTCCCCTTTGACTGAAGCTTTCTTT	TRBV18	TRBJ1-1	.
CASSYGGLAESYEQYF	TGTGCCAGCAGTTACGGGGGACTAGCGGAGTCCTACGAGCAGTACTTC	TRBV6-5	TRBJ2-7	TRBD2
CASTAALSGANVLTF	TGTGCCAGTACGGCGGCCCTCTCTGGGGCCAACGTCCTGACTTTC	TRBV19	TRBJ2-6	.
CASSPGGRPGEEQYF	TGTGCCAGCTCACCTGGGGGCAGGCCCGGGGAGGAGCAGTACTTC	TRBV18	TRBJ2-7	.
CATSRAGQYSQPQHF	TGTGCCACCAGCAGAGCTGGGCAATACAGTCAGCCCCAGCATTTT	TRBV15	TRBJ1-5	.
CASRGVAGASGELFF	TGTGCCAGCAGAGGGGTGGCAGGGGCTTCCGGGGAGCTGTTTTTT	TRBV14	TRBJ2-2	.
CASKLEGGMDTQYF	TGTGCCAGCAAGTTAGAGGGAGGGATGGATACGCAGTATTTT	TRBV7-9	TRBJ2-3	TRBD2
CASSQTGAWSDTQYF	TGCGCCAGCAGCCAAACGGGAGCTTGGTCAGATACGCAGTATTTT	TRBV4-1	TRBJ2-3	.
CASSQDTPSGTRGSNEQFF	TGTGCCAGCAGCCAAGATACCCCCTCCGGGACTAGAGGTAGCAATGAGCAGTTCTTC	TRBV14	TRBJ2-1	TRBD2
CAISGGGVREKLFF	TGTGCCATCAGTGGAGGGGGGGTTCGTGAAAAACTGTTTTTT	TRBV10-3	TRBJ1-4	.
CASSSLLTGVGGYGYTF	TGTGCCAGCAGTTCGCTGCTTACAGGGGTCGGAGGGTATGGCTACACCTTC	TRBV28	TRBJ1-2	TRBD1
CASIGLGSGGGRGYTF	TGTGCCAGCATAGGACTAGGATCCGGAGGTGGAAGGGGCTACACCTTC	TRBV28	TRBJ1-2	.